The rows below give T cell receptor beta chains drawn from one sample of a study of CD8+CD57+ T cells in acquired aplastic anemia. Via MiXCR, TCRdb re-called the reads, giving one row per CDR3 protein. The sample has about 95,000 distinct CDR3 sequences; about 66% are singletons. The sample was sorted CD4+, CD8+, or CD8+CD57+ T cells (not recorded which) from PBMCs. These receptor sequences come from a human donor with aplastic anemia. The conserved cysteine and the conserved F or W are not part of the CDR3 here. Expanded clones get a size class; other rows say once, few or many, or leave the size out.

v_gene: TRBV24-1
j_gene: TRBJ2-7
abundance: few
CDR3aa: ATSDSRGPLYEQY

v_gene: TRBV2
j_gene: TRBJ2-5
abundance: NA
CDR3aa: ASSDQRGQGQETQY

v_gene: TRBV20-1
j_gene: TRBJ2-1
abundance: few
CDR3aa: SARWGADEQF

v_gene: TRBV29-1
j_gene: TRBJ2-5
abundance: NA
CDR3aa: SSQVSMGTQY

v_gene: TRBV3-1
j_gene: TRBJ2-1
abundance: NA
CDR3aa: ASSQDRLAGGPDEQF

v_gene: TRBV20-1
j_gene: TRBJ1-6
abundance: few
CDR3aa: SARASGNRGSPLH

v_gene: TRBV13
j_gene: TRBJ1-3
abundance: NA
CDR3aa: ASRGTGDSGNTIY

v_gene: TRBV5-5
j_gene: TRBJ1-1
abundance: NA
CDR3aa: ASSNRADTEAF

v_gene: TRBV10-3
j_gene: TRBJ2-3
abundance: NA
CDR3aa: AIGAGATDTQY

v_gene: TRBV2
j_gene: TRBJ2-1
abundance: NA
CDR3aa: ASRTGLAGGDEQF

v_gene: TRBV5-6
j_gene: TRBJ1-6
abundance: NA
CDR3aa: ASSMTAGITYNSPLH

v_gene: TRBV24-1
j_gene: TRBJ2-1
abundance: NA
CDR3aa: ATRSGGYNEQF

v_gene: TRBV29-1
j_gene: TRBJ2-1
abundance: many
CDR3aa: SVMDPNEQF

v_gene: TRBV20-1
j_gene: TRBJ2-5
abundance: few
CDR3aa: SAPLGGETQY

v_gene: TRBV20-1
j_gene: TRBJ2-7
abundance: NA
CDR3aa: SARMGGY

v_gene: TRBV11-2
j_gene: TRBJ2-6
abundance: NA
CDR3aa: ASSLVVATAGANVLT

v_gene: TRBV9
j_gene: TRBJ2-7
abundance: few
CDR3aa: ASSVAGGNPYEQY

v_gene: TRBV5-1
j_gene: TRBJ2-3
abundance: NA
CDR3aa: ASSPEDKDPDTQY

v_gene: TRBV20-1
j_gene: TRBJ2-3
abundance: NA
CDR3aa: SAKGGPLDTQY

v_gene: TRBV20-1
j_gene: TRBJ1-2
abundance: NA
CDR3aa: SALDRGNGGYT

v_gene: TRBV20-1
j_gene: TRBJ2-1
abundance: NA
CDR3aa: SAIQAGGKPQGEQF

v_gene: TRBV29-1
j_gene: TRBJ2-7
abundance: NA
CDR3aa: SVDRGGNEQY